Detailed here is one TCR beta chain. As yet, its antigen is unknown. A junction end diverges from the germline sequence, so it may reflect a read error. RNA extraction gave at least 5 micrograms of total RNA per sample. Sample-barcoded 5' priming and a J-beta primer mix drove a second PCR of roughly 7 to 11 cycles. Each CDR3 protein is one row after TCRdb ran MiXCR on the 5' RACE reads. The sample comprises 550,000 to 750,000 distinct CDR3 sequences, roughly 21% of which are singletons, and around 3.4% rests with the top ten. The sample comes from a study of blood T cells in healthy people across ages. General study findings and limits: Fewer expanded clones and more diversity marked long-lived versus aged donors. Donor CMV status was unknown, possibly confounding expanded clonotype changes. Among T cells, TCR beta diversity per million cells dropped roughly linearly as age rose.

The length of the CDR3 is 14 residues. Per germline, CDR1 KGHSH and CDR2 LQKENI. The TCR comes from a man aged 65-85 years in good health. V and J are TRBV18 and TRBJ1-1, with TRBD1 identical over 9 bases. The sample taken for sequencing was blood. The CDR3 nucleotides are TGTGCCAGCTCGTGGGACAGGGCTGACACTGAAACTTTCTTT. Translation gives CASSWDRADTETFF.